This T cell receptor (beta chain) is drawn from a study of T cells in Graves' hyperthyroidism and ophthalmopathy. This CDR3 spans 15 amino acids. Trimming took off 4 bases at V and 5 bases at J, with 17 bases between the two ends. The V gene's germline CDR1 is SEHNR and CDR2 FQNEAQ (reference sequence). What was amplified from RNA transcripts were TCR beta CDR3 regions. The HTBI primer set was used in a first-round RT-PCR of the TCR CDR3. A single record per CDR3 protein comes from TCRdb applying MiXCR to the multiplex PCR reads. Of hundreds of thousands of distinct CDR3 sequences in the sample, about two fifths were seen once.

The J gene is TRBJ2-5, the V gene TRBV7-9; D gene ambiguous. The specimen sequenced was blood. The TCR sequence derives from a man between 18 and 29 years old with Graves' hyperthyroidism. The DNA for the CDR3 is TGTGCCAGCAGCTACGGTTTTGAGATTTGGGAGACCCAGTACTTC. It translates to CASSYGFEIWETQYF.